Shown below are 25 T cell receptor beta chains from a single sample sequenced in a study of cytotoxic CD8 clonotypes in ibrutinib-treated CLL. Assay used: immunoSEQ multiplex PCR; TCRdb lists only in-frame clones, some missing. The profile shows some 200,000 clones, just under 80% of them singletons. The sample was PBMCs, taken after 12 months of ibrutinib treatment. These receptor sequences come from a human donor with chronic lymphocytic leukemia.

This sequence joins TRBV10-3 and TRBJ1-1; D call uncertain. The CDR3 is 13 amino acids. Germline CDR1 is ENHRY and CDR2 is SYGVKD. Trimming removed 7 bases from V and 0 bases from J, with 9 bases in between. DNA of the CDR3: TGTGCCATCAAGAACACAATGAACACTGAAGCTTTCTTT. This encodes CAIKNTMNTEAFF.

This clone was observed a handful of times. The rearrangement links TRBV9 to TRBJ1-1; the D is unclear. Per the germline V gene, CDR1 is SGDLS and CDR2 is YYNGEE. V lost 1 base and J lost 1, with 5 bases in between. This CDR3 comprises 13 residues. CDR3 sequence reads: CASSVNRNTEAFF. CDR3 DNA: TGTGCCAGCAGCGTAAACAGGAACACTGAAGCTTTCTTT.

CDR3 protein: CASSRGDTEAFF. The CDR3 DNA follows: TGTGCCAGCAGTAGGGGGGATACTGAAGCTTTCTTT. V and J are TRBV2 and TRBJ1-1; D is possibly TRBD1 (6 bases). The CDR3 runs to 12 residues. The germline V gene encodes CDR1 SNHLY and CDR2 FYNNEI. The ends were cut back, 5 bases at V and 5 bases at J, with 9 bases in the middle.

The chain carries TRBV7-3 and TRBJ2-7; D is undetermined. Deletions cut 5 bases from V and 6 bases from J, with 17 bases between. The CDR3 is made up of 14 amino acids. Germline-derived CDR1 and CDR2 are SGHTA and FQGTGA. The CDR3: CASSPDGRPREQYF. CDR3 sequence (DNA): TGTGCCAGCAGCCCGGACGGACGCCCTCGCGAGCAGTACTTC.

V gene TRBV27 combines with J gene TRBJ2-3; D is undetermined. The CDR3 length is 19 residues. The V gene lost 4 bases and the J gene lost 0 bases, with 23 bases spanning the gap. Looked up from germline, CDR1 is MNHEY and CDR2 is SMNVEV (reference sequence). CDR3 in amino acids: CASSSLLGLGTISTDTQYF. CDR3 bases: TGTGCCAGCAGTTCCCTTTTGGGCCTAGGTACGATTAGCACAGATACGCAGTATTTT.

V and J are TRBV10-3 and TRBJ1-1; D is unclear. V was shortened by 1 base and J by 0 bases, with 9 bases between the two germline ends. Germline V gene data show CDR1 as ENHRY and CDR2 as SYGVKD. The CDR3 has 15 residues. CDR3 sequence (DNA): TGTGCCATCAGTGAGTGGATGGCCATGAACACTGAAGCTTTCTTT. This codes for CAISEWMAMNTEAFF.

The genes are TRBV5-4 and TRBJ2-2; D tentatively fits TRBD1 or TRBD2 (5 bases each). The CDR3 covers 15 residues. The V gene lost 4 bases and the J gene lost 5 bases, with 15 bases spanning the gap. The germline CDR1 and CDR2 sequences are SGHNT and YYREEE (reference sequence). CDR3 coding DNA: TGTGCCAGCAGCCAGCCGGGACCAGGGACCGGGGAGCTGTTTTTT. Its translation: CASSQPGPGTGELFF.

This rearrangement joins TRBV10-2 to TRBJ2-1; 9 nucleotides align to TRBD1. V was pared by 2 bases and J by 12 bases, with 11 bases of the junction left unmatched. Germline V gives CDR1 WSHSY, CDR2 SAAADI. The CDR3 loop spans 15 amino acids. The CDR3 reads CASSETRQGGFRQFF. CDR3 nucleotides: TGCGCCAGCAGTGAGACTAGACAGGGGGGGTTTAGGCAGTTCTTC.

The chain carries TRBV6-1 and TRBJ2-3; 11 bases are shared with TRBD1. The CDR3 spans 15 residues. Losses at the gene ends were 6 bases for V and 4 bases for J; bases not matched to a gene: 6. Germline loops: CDR1 MNHNS, CDR2 SASEGT. In nucleotides, the CDR3 is TGTGCCAGCAGCGCGGACAGGGGGCGGGCAGATACGCAGTATTTT. Its protein is CASSADRGRADTQYF.

This clone occurred once. V gene TRBV19 combines with J gene TRBJ2-1; D is tentatively TRBD1 or TRBD2 (5 bases each). The V end was cut by 7 bases, the J end by 1 base, with 11 bases between. CDR3 length: 14 amino acids. Germline CDR1 LNHDA, CDR2 SQIVND (reference sequence). CDR3 loop: CASKLGESYNEQFF. The CDR3 DNA is TGTGCCAGTAAACTGGGGGAGTCCTACAATGAGCAGTTCTTC. The whole variable domain, filled in from reference TRBV19 and TRBJ2-1, reads DGGITQSPKYLFRKEGQNVTLSCEQNLNHDAMYWYRQDPGQGLRLIYYSQIVNDFQKGDIAEGYSVSREKKESFPLTVTSAQKNPTAFYLCASKLGESYNEQFFGPGTRLTVL.

This clone has a handful of counts. The rearrangement links TRBV4-1 to TRBJ2-1; the D is unclear. This CDR3 is 13 amino acids long. Trimming removed 0 bases from V and 9 bases from J, with 9 bases in between. CDR1 is MGHRA, CDR2 YSYEKL, per germline. The CDR3 sequence is CASSQDWLAEQFF. For the CDR3, the DNA is TGCGCCAGCAGCCAAGATTGGTTAGCTGAGCAGTTCTTC.

V is TRBV6-5 and J is TRBJ1-2; no reliable D call. The length of the CDR3 is 11 residues. The V end was cut by 7 bases, the J end by 8 bases, with 11 bases between. The V gene's germline CDR1 is MNHEY and CDR2 SVGAGI. Here the CDR3 DNA reads TGTGCCAGCACATCGGTGAGCGGCTACACCTTC. Protein sequence: CASTSVSGYTF.

The J gene is TRBJ2-5, the V gene TRBV30; TRBD1 might be the D (6 bases). The V end lost 2 bases, the J end lost 6 bases, and 10 bases lay between the germline ends. Germline CDR1 GTSNPN, CDR2 SVGIG (reference sequence). The CDR3 consists of 12 residues. CDR3 bases: TGTGCCTGGAGTTGGGGGCCGAAGACCCAGTACTTC. Protein: CAWSWGPKTQYF.

The gene calls are TRBV9 and TRBJ1-2; D remains ambiguous. CDR3 size: 13 residues. Trimming pared 0 bases from V and 8 bases from J, leaving 11 bases between. The germline CDR1 and CDR2 sequences are SGDLS and YYNGEE. The CDR3 spells CASSVELLGGYTF. The CDR3 region has the DNA TGTGCCAGCAGCGTAGAACTCCTGGGAGGCTACACCTTC.

The chain carries TRBV30 and TRBJ1-4; TRBD1 is a possible D gene (6 bases). Germline V gene lookup returns CDR1 GTSNPN and CDR2 SVGIG (reference sequence). CDR3 length: 13 residues. V shed 0 bases and J shed 8 bases, with 10 bases lying between them. CDR3 region: CAWSVQQGEKLFF. CDR3 nucleotides: TGTGCCTGGAGTGTACAACAGGGAGAAAAACTGTTTTTT. Using reference TRBV30 and TRBJ1-4 for the parts outside the CDR3, the full variable domain is SQTIHQWPATLVQPVGSPLSLECTVEGTSNPNLYWYRQAAGRGLQLLFYSVGIGQISSEVPQNLSASRPQDRQFILSSKKLLLSDSGFYLCAWSVQQGEKLFFGSGTQLSVL.

This rearrangement joins TRBV5-1 to TRBJ2-2, with D perhaps matching TRBD1 (6 bases). The CDR3 runs to 15 residues. Per the germline V gene, CDR1 is SGHRS and CDR2 is YFSETQ. With 1 base removed from V and 3 bases from J, the gap between germline ends came to 10 bases. CDR3 sequence (DNA): TGCGCCAGCAGCTTGACAGGGATGGACACCGGGGAGCTGTTTTTT. It encodes CASSLTGMDTGELFF.

V is TRBV7-8 and J is TRBJ2-3; D may correspond to TRBD1 or TRBD2 (5 bases each). This CDR3 region has 15 residues. Looked up from germline, CDR1 is SGHVS and CDR2 is FQNEAQ. Trimming took 2 bases from V and 1 from J, leaving 10 bases between them. The CDR3 is CASSLIRGGTDTQYF. CDR3 sequence (DNA): TGTGCCAGCAGCTTAATCCGGGGCGGCACAGATACGCAGTATTTT.

This chain links TRBV7-8 with TRBJ1-2; 12 nucleotides line up with TRBD1. J gave up 7 bases and V 5 bases, and 14 bases lay outside the gene matches. The CDR3 is 17 amino acids. Germline V CDR1 and CDR2: SGHVS, FQNEAQ. CDR3 in amino acids: CASSLLVPGQGAFGYTF. The CDR3 DNA reads TGTGCCAGCAGCCTGCTTGTCCCGGGACAGGGGGCTTTTGGCTACACCTTC.

V gene TRBV6-5 combines with J gene TRBJ1-2; D uncertain. The CDR3 spans 14 residues. Germline V lookup: CDR1 MNHEY, CDR2 SVGAGI. Trimming cost V 2 bases and J 7 bases, with 14 bases left between them. This chain's CDR3 is CASSYTEGFAGYTF. CDR3 nucleotide sequence: TGTGCCAGCAGTTACACAGAAGGCTTTGCTGGCTACACCTTC.

This clone was seen a few times. The gene calls are TRBV6-1 and TRBJ2-7; 9 nucleotides align to TRBD1. The CDR3 runs to 16 residues. Per the germline V gene, CDR1 is MNHNS and CDR2 is SASEGT. V trimming: 4 bases; J trimming: 2 bases; junction bases outside the gene matches: 9. The CDR3 sequence is CASSGLQGAPPYEQYF. The CDR3 coding sequence is TGTGCCAGCAGTGGCCTACAGGGGGCTCCCCCCTACGAGCAGTACTTC.

This rearrangement joins TRBV5-1 to TRBJ2-5, with 11 bases aligning to TRBD1. Germline CDR1 and CDR2: SGHRS and YFSETQ. The CDR3 loop spans 16 amino acids. V trimming: 3 bases; J trimming: 5 bases; junction bases outside the gene matches: 9. CDR3 nucleotides: TGCGCCAGCAGCTACTCTTGGACAGGGGGCAGCGAGACCCAGTACTTC. Translating it yields CASSYSWTGGSETQYF.

The V and J genes are TRBV18 and TRBJ1-5; no reliable D call. The CDR3 contains 13 residues. V dropped 8 bases and J dropped 0 bases, with 8 bases sitting between them. CDR1 and CDR2 from the germline V gene are KGHSH and LQKENI. In nucleotides, the CDR3 is TGTGCCAGCCGACATTCTAGCAATCAGCCCCAGCATTTT. Translating it yields CASRHSSNQPQHF.

This chain joins TRBV10-3 and TRBJ2-1; 7 bases map to TRBD2. Germline CDR1 is ENHRY and CDR2 is SYGVKD. The CDR3 contains 13 residues. The V segment lost 8 bases and the J segment 9 bases; nucleotides outside the gene matches: 10. As DNA, the CDR3 is TGTGCCATCGCGCGCGGGAGTGCCGGTGAGCAGTTCTTC. This encodes CAIARGSAGEQFF.

This rearrangement joins TRBV5-1 to TRBJ1-1; D remains ambiguous. Trimming stripped 3 bases from V and 1 base from J, with 16 bases between. Germline V gives CDR1 SGHRS, CDR2 YFSETQ. The CDR3 length is 16 residues. This CDR3 is CASSSGGRNRNTEAFF. CDR3 in DNA: TGCGCCAGCAGCTCGGGCGGGAGGAACAGGAACACTGAAGCTTTCTTT.

The V and J genes are TRBV27 and TRBJ2-2; no reliable D call. The CDR3 loop spans 13 amino acids. The V end was cut by 6 bases, the J end by 4 bases, with 9 bases between. From germline, CDR1 is MNHEY and CDR2 SMNVEV (reference sequence). The CDR3 protein is CASRRSGTGELFF. CDR3 bases: TGTGCCAGCAGACGGTCCGGCACCGGGGAGCTGTTTTTT.